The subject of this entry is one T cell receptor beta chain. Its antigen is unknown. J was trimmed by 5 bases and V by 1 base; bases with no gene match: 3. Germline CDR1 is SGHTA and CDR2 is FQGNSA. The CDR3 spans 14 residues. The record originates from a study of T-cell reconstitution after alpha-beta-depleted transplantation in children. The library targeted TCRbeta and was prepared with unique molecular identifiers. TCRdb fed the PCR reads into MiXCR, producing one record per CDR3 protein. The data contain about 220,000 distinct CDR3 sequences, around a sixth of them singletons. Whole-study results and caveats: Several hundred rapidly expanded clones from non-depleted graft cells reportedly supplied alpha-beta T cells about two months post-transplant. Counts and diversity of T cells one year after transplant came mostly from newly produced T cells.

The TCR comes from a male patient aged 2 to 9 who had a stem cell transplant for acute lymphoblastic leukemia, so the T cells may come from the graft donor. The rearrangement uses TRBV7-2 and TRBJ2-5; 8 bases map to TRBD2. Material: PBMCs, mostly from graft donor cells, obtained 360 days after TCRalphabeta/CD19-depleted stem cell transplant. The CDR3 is CASSLGGRYETQYF. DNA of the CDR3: TGTGCCAGCAGCTTAGGCGGGAGGTACGAGACCCAGTACTTC. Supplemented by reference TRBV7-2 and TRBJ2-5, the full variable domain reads GAGVSQSPSNKVTEKGKDVELRCDPISGHTALYWYRQSLGQGLEFLIYFQGNSAPDKSGLPSDRFSAERTGGSVSTLTIQRTQQEDSAVYLCASSLGGRYETQYFGPGTRLLVL.